This T cell receptor (beta chain) appears in the sequencing data of a study of regulatory T cells in long-lasting Graves disease. The study, taken as a whole, reports: TRBV28 was favored in persistent disease, as were TRBJ1-2 and TRBJ2-5. Fewer public clonotypes were shared by new patients (966) than by persistent patients (roughly 2,500).

This clonotype has at least ten counts. No antigen is known for it. Germline CDR1 and CDR2: SNHLY and FYNNEI. The V gene lost 11 bases and the J gene lost 5 bases, with 17 bases spanning the gap. The CDR3 covers 13 residues. Time point given: newly diagnosed GD, antithyroid drugs for less than 3 months. Extracted RNA from PBMCs served as the source of the TCR library. Library construction for TCR beta used iRepertoire HTBI primers and Arm-PCR of CDR3 regions. Using its own MiXCR run on the multiplex PCR reads, TCRdb lists one record per CDR3 protein. The sample yields roughly 500,000 distinct CDR3 sequences, roughly 13% seen once. Separately, the same data were catalogued under a study of T cells in Graves' hyperthyroidism and ophthalmopathy.

Sequencing used peripheral blood mononuclear cells (PBMCs), obtained at new diagnosis, from a patient treated with antithyroid drugs. This receptor was obtained from a man younger than 40 with Graves disease. This sequence joins TRBV2 and TRBJ2-3; unclear D gene. CDR3 sequence: CAASRSLVDTQYF. CDR3 DNA sequence: TGTGCCGCAAGCCGGTCCCTGGTAGATACGCAGTATTTT.